This T cell receptor beta chain was profiled in a study of T cell repertoires in cytomegalovirus infection. Across the study: Signatures in public TCR beta sequences pointed to both CMV infection and matching HLA type.

About this clonotype: Antigen: not known.

General study results and limits: Dominating the ex vivo response were HLA-C-restricted CMV-specific TCR beta clonotypes. Carriage of CMV together with the relevant HLA was identifiable through cumulative public TCR beta family frequency.

Trimming removed 5 bases from V and 9 bases from J, with 12 bases in between. Germline V gives CDR1 SGHNT, CDR2 YYREEE (reference sequence). CDR3 size: 12 residues. TCRdb analysed the reads with MiXCR anew, one entry per CDR3 protein. The data show 490,000 or so distinct CDR3 sequences, with around 11% seen just once and approximately 10% held by the top ten. Sequencing was performed on PBMCs. The J gene is TRBJ2-1, the V gene TRBV5-4; D may correspond to TRBD1 or TRBD2 (5 bases each). The receptor's source is a human donor in good health (CMV status not recorded). Some clones in this sample may be carry-over from other donors' samples. The CDR3 DNA follows: TGTGCCAGCAGTGCAGCCGGGACTGAGCAGTTCTTC. This codes for CASSAAGTEQFF.